Each of the 17 T cell receptor beta chains below was sequenced from the same sample in a study of blood T cell repertoires in COVID-19. Repertoires were generated with immunoSEQ multiplex PCR, while TCRdb's copy carries only in-frame clones and drops some. Altogether about 75,000 clones are present, 79% being singletons, with the ten largest covering 5% to 5.5%. Source material: peripheral blood. Receptors originate from a woman aged 80 or over with active or convalescent COVID-19.

This chain uses TRBV9 with TRBJ2-3; 7 bases are a match to TRBD2. CDR3 length: 16 residues. From germline, CDR1 is SGDLS and CDR2 YYNGEE. V trimming: 3 bases; J trimming: 6 bases; junction bases outside the gene matches: 13. The CDR3 DNA follows: TGTGCCAGCAGCGCCCGAGGAGCGGGGAGCAGGGATACGCAGTATTTT. It codes for CASSARGAGSRDTQYF.

The CDR3 is CATSRTQGNTEAFF. The CDR3 nucleotides are TGTGCCACCAGCAGAACACAGGGTAACACTGAAGCTTTCTTT. The chain has TRBV15 and TRBJ1-1; weak D call: TRBD1 (6 bases). Germline V CDR1 and CDR2: LNHNV, YYDKDF (reference sequence). The CDR3 runs 14 residues. Trimming took off 2 bases at V and 2 bases at J, with 9 bases between the two ends.

This chain uses TRBV28 with TRBJ2-2; D unresolved. The CDR3 is 12 residues long. V shed 3 bases and J shed 9 bases, with 8 bases lying between them. Germline V gives CDR1 MDHEN, CDR2 SYDVKM. The CDR3, as DNA: TGTGCCAGCAGTTTCGTCGAGAGGGAGCTGTTTTTT. Its translation: CASSFVERELFF.

The rearrangement joins TRBV28 to TRBJ2-7, with D tentatively TRBD2 (7 bases). V was pared by 7 bases and J by 7 bases, with 14 bases between. Germline V CDR1 and CDR2: MDHEN, SYDVKM. The CDR3 is made up of 12 amino acids. The CDR3 DNA reads as TGTGCCAGCACCCCGCGGGGGACAGAGCAGTACTTC. Encoded protein: CASTPRGTEQYF.

V gene TRBV24-1 combines with J gene TRBJ2-3; D may be TRBD2 (6 bases). Germline CDR1 KGHDR, CDR2 SFDVKD. The CDR3 loop spans 14 amino acids. V shed 1 base and J shed 12 bases, with 16 bases lying between them. The CDR3 DNA sequence: TGTGCCACCAGTGATTTCGGGCGGGACGATAACCAGTATTTT. It is translated as CATSDFGRDDNQYF.

The rearrangement links TRBV19 to TRBJ2-3; the D gene is possibly TRBD2 (6 bases). In germline, CDR1 is LNHDA, CDR2 SQIVND (reference sequence). V shed 5 bases and J shed 4 bases, with 13 bases lying between them. The CDR3 spans 14 residues. The CDR3 sequence: CASSPPWEADTQYF. CDR3 bases: TGTGCCAGTAGTCCTCCCTGGGAGGCAGATACGCAGTATTTT. The whole variable domain, remainder taken from reference TRBV19 and TRBJ2-3, is DGGITQSPKYLFRKEGQNVTLSCEQNLNHDAMYWYRQDPGQGLRLIYYSQIVNDFQKGDIAEGYSVSREKKESFPLTVTSAQKNPTAFYLCASSPPWEADTQYFGPGTRLTVL.

The chain combines TRBV6-5 with TRBJ2-2; tentatively, D is TRBD2 (6 bases). The CDR3 covers 13 residues. In germline, CDR1 is MNHEY, CDR2 SVGAGI. V gave up 6 bases and J gave up 4 bases, with 9 bases separating them. This chain's CDR3 is CASRPGGTGELFF. The CDR3 DNA sequence: TGTGCCAGCAGGCCCGGGGGCACCGGGGAGCTGTTTTTT.

The chain uses TRBV4-1 and TRBJ2-5; the match to TRBD1 covers 9 bases. Germline loops: CDR1 MGHRA, CDR2 YSYEKL. V dropped 5 bases and J dropped 5; count of bases not matched to a gene: 9. CDR3 length: 15 amino acids. The CDR3 spells CASSNRDRVLETQYF. CDR3 nucleotide sequence: TGCGCCAGCAGCAACCGGGACAGGGTACTCGAGACCCAGTACTTC.

The chain is built from TRBV29-1 and TRBJ2-3; 9 bases are a match to TRBD2. Trimming took 5 bases from V and 5 from J; bases not matched to a gene: 8. The CDR3 spans 14 residues. Germline-derived CDR1 and CDR2 are SQVTM and ANQGSEA. The CDR3 reads CSVLKRGELDTQYF. CDR3 bases: TGCAGCGTTCTTAAGCGGGGGGAATTAGATACGCAGTATTTT.

The chain couples TRBV19 to TRBJ1-6, with D uncertain. CDR1 and CDR2 (germline): LNHDA, SQIVND (reference sequence). Trimming removed 5 bases from V and 4 bases from J, with 12 bases in between. The CDR3 has 15 amino acids. The CDR3 region is CASSATGVYNSPLHF. In DNA, the CDR3 is TGTGCCAGTAGTGCGACCGGGGTATATAATTCACCCCTCCACTTT.

This clone turned up a few times. CDR3 nucleotides: TGTGCCAGCTCACCGGAACCGGGGTGGTTGGCTTTCTTT. It encodes CASSPEPGWLAFF. The chain has TRBV18 and TRBJ1-1; no clear D. CDR3 size: 13 residues. CDR1 is KGHSH and CDR2 is LQKENI in the germline V gene. The V end was cut by 3 bases, the J end by 11 bases, with 16 bases between.

V gene TRBV6-5 combines with J gene TRBJ1-6, with TRBD1 matching over 7 bases. V gave up 6 bases and J gave up 15 bases; unmatched junction bases: 11. This CDR3 contains 13 residues. Germline CDR1 and CDR2: MNHEY and SVGAGI. This chain's CDR3 is CASSRGRGVLLHF. As DNA, the CDR3 is TGTGCCAGCAGCCGGGGCAGGGGGGTACTCCTCCACTTT.

This rearrangement joins TRBV5-6 to TRBJ2-7, with D possibly matching TRBD2 (6 bases). V was pared by 4 bases and J by 2 bases, with 10 bases between. This CDR3 is 13 amino acids long. CDR1 and CDR2 from the germline V gene are SGHDT and YYEEEE. In nucleotides, the CDR3 is TGTGCCAGCAGCGCGGGACTCACCTACGAGCAGTACTTC. It translates to CASSAGLTYEQYF.

This clone occurred many times. The rearrangement joins TRBV27 to TRBJ1-6; tentative D call: TRBD1 (6 bases). There are 15 residues in the CDR3. Trimming removed 4 bases at V and 5 bases at J, with 12 bases between. Germline CDR1 MNHEY, CDR2 SMNVEV (reference sequence). CDR3 loop: CASSSLTGNNSPLHF. The DNA of the CDR3 is TGTGCCAGCAGTTCACTAACAGGGAATAATTCACCCCTCCACTTT.

The chain recombines TRBV27 with TRBJ1-6; no firm D call. The CDR3 is made up of 17 amino acids. V shed 0 bases and J shed 8 bases, with 17 bases lying between them. Germline loops: CDR1 MNHEY, CDR2 SMNVEV (reference sequence). As DNA, the CDR3 is TGTGCCAGCAGTTTATCGATCCGACGGCGTCAGGATTCACCCCTCCACTTT. Its protein is CASSLSIRRRQDSPLHF.

The chain links TRBV7-6 to TRBJ2-6; 8 bases fit TRBD1. Germline CDR1 is SGHVS and CDR2 is FNYEAQ. Trimming removed 1 base from V and 0 bases from J; junction bases left unmatched: 5. CDR3 length: 18 residues. CDR3 loop: CASSLEDRGYSGANVLTF. The CDR3 DNA reads TGTGCCAGCAGCTTAGAAGACAGGGGTTACTCTGGGGCCAACGTCCTGACTTTC.

The chain employs TRBV6-6 and TRBJ2-1, with D maybe TRBD1 (5 bases). The germline V gene has CDR1 MNHNY and CDR2 SVGAGI (reference sequence). This CDR3 has 16 residues. Between the trimmed V and J ends, which lost 6 bases and 1 base, there was a span of 16 bases. The CDR3 nucleotides read TGTGCCAGCAGGGGGCTTGGGTCGACGTCCTACAATGAGCAGTTCTTC. Protein product: CASRGLGSTSYNEQFF.